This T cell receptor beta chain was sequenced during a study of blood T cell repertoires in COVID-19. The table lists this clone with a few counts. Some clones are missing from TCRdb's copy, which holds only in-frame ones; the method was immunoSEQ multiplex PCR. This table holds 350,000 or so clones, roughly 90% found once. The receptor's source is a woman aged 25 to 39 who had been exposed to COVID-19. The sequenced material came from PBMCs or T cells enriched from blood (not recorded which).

CDR3 DNA: TGTGCCAGCAGCTCACAGGGCCAGCCACAGAACACTGAAGCTTTCTTT. Translated: CASSSQGQPQNTEAFF. The chain combines TRBV7-9 with TRBJ1-1; D is perhaps TRBD1 (6 bases). CDR1 and CDR2 from the germline V gene are SEHNR and FQNEAQ (reference sequence). Trimming took 4 bases from V and 1 from J, leaving 16 bases between them. The length of the CDR3 is 16 residues.